These 29 T cell receptor beta chains came from one sample sequenced in a study of blood T cell repertoires in COVID-19. Profiled with immunoSEQ multiplex PCR; TCRdb holds only in-frame clones, not every one. The top ten clones hold 3.5% to 5.5% of a sample with under 250,000 clones, around 80% of them seen once. The sequenced sample was PBMCs or T cells enriched from blood (not recorded which). The receptors here all came from a man aged 25 to 45 with acute COVID-19.

The count of this clone is one. The J gene is TRBJ1-2, the V gene TRBV4-1; D might be TRBD1 (6 bases). Trimming took off 0 bases at V and 8 bases at J, with 13 bases between the two ends. The germline V gene has CDR1 MGHRA and CDR2 YSYEKL. This CDR3 has 14 residues. DNA of the CDR3: TGCGCCAGCAGCCAAGATAACAGGGTGGGCGGCTACACCTTC. Encoded protein: CASSQDNRVGGYTF.

This chain uses TRBV7-3 with TRBJ2-7; 9 nucleotides match TRBD2. The CDR3 is 15 residues long. Trimming at V came to 5 bases and at J to 6 bases, leaving 11 bases not matched to a gene. Germline V CDR1 and CDR2: SGHTA, FQGTGA. The CDR3 sequence: CASSPFSGGGSEQYF. CDR3 sequence (DNA): TGTGCCAGCAGCCCCTTTAGCGGGGGCGGGAGCGAGCAGTACTTC.

The sample holds a few counts of this clone. Other DNA sequences within the sample encode an identical CDR3. The chain uses TRBV11-2 and TRBJ2-1; 7 bases map to TRBD2. CDR1 and CDR2 (germline): SGHAT, FQNNGV. This CDR3 is built from 15 residues. Trimming at V came to 3 bases and at J to 4 bases, leaving 6 bases not matched to a gene. The CDR3 DNA follows: TGTGCCAGCAGCTTTTGGGGGGGGTCTTACAATGAGCAGTTCTTC. Its protein product is CASSFWGGSYNEQFF.

This chain uses TRBV11-1 with TRBJ1-2; tentative D call: TRBD1 (5 bases). The V gene lost 3 bases and the J gene lost 6 bases, with 14 bases spanning the gap. Germline CDR1 is SGHAT and CDR2 is FQDESV (reference sequence). The CDR3 sequence is 14 residues long. DNA of the CDR3: TGTGCCAGCAGCTTCCTGACAGCGGGGGATGGCTACACCTTC. It specifies CASSFLTAGDGYTF.

The chain carries TRBV19 and TRBJ1-2; TRBD1 matches 7 bases. The trim removed 9 bases at V and 1 base at J, leaving 11 bases unmatched. Per germline, CDR1 LNHDA and CDR2 SQIVND (reference sequence). CDR3 length: 15 amino acids. CDR3 protein: CARTLKGQINYGYTF. The CDR3 DNA follows: TGTGCCAGAACTTTGAAGGGACAGATTAACTATGGCTACACCTTC.

Only one count was recorded for this clone. This chain joins TRBV6-2 or TRBV6-3 and TRBJ2-3, with D maybe TRBD2 (6 bases). This CDR3 is 17 amino acids long. Deletions cut 4 bases from V and 4 bases from J, with 21 bases between. Germline CDR1 is MNHEY and CDR2 is SVGEGT. The CDR3 sequence: CASSLVQVLAPPDTQYF. CDR3 in DNA: TGTGCCAGCAGTTTAGTTCAAGTACTAGCCCCGCCAGATACGCAGTATTTT.

V gene TRBV4-1 combines with J gene TRBJ1-3; D is unresolved. Germline V lookup: CDR1 MGHRA, CDR2 YSYEKL. This CDR3 is built from 18 residues. The ends were cut back, 0 bases at V and 4 bases at J, with 19 bases in the middle. CDR3 sequence reads: CASSQDRERPNLGNTIYF. CDR3 nucleotides: TGCGCCAGCAGCCAAGATCGCGAACGTCCCAACTTAGGAAACACCATATATTTT.

The genes are TRBV2 and TRBJ2-5; TRBD2 matches at 7 bases. There are 15 residues in the CDR3. J was trimmed by 4 bases and V by 6 bases; bases with no gene match: 11. Germline V CDR1 and CDR2: SNHLY, FYNNEI. The CDR3 is CASRDLAGVGETQYF. In DNA, the CDR3 is TGTGCCAGCAGAGACTTGGCGGGAGTGGGAGAGACCCAGTACTTC.

This clone appeared a few times. The V and J genes are TRBV6-5 and TRBJ1-6, with unresolved D. This CDR3 has 14 residues. The germline V gene has CDR1 MNHEY and CDR2 SVGAGI. V was trimmed by 5 bases and J by 6 bases, leaving 11 bases between them. The CDR3 nucleotides read TGTGCCAGCAGTCTGAGAGGGAGTAATTCACCCCTCCACTTT. Translating it yields CASSLRGSNSPLHF.

V gene TRBV9 combines with J gene TRBJ1-4; 11 bases fit TRBD1. CDR3 length equals 16 residues. The germline V gene has CDR1 SGDLS and CDR2 YYNGEE. The J segment lost 0 bases and the V segment lost 3 bases, leaving 1 base of the junction unmatched. CDR3 amino acids: CASSGGQGATNEKLFF. The CDR3 DNA is TGTGCCAGCAGCGGGGGACAGGGGGCAACTAATGAAAAACTGTTTTTT. The whole variable domain, filled in from reference TRBV9 and TRBJ1-4, reads DSGVTQTPKHLITATGQRVTLRCSPRSGDLSVYWYQQSLDQGLQFLIQYYNGEERAKGNILERFSAQQFPDLHSELNLSSLELGDSALYFCASSGGQGATNEKLFFGSGTQLSVL.

This chain joins TRBV7-2 and TRBJ1-1; possible D gene TRBD1, 6 bases. The V end was cut by 5 bases, the J end by 3 bases, with 13 bases between. The CDR3 consists of 14 residues. Per the germline V gene, CDR1 is SGHTA and CDR2 is FQGNSA. The CDR3 protein is CASSQNRVHTEAFF. CDR3 nucleotide sequence: TGTGCCAGCAGCCAAAACAGGGTACACACTGAAGCTTTCTTT.

The table lists this clone with a few counts. With a far larger clone one base away, a read error is the likely cause. The rearrangement joins TRBV7-2 to TRBJ2-2; D perhaps matches TRBD2 (6 bases). V was pared by 5 bases and J by 3 bases, with 7 bases between. The CDR3 consists of 13 residues. In germline, CDR1 is SGHTA, CDR2 FQGNSA. The CDR3 DNA is TGTGCCAGCAGCGGGGGGTACACCGGGGAGCTGTTTTTT. Translated: CASSGGYTGELFF.

The chain recombines TRBV9 with TRBJ1-2; TRBD1 matches at 9 bases. The germline V gene encodes CDR1 SGDLS and CDR2 YYNGEE. The CDR3 runs 13 residues. The V gene end was trimmed by 4 bases and the J gene end by 4 bases; junction bases not matched to a gene: 2. The CDR3 DNA sequence: TGTGCCAGCAGCTCGGGACAGGGCTATGGCTACACCTTC. Amino acids: CASSSGQGYGYTF.

The chain is built from TRBV10-3 and TRBJ1-1, with a weak D call TRBD1 (5 bases). This CDR3 region has 14 residues. The germline V and J ends were trimmed by 3 bases and 4 bases, with 12 bases remaining between them. CDR1 is ENHRY, CDR2 SYGVKD, per germline. This CDR3 reads CAISDYLGGTEAFF. The CDR3 coding sequence is TGTGCCATCAGTGATTACCTCGGGGGCACTGAAGCTTTCTTT.

This chain connects TRBV12-5 to TRBJ1-2, with a tentative D call TRBD1 (5 bases). V shed 2 bases and J shed 3 bases, with 13 bases lying between them. Germline V lookup: CDR1 LGHNT, CDR2 FRNRAP. The CDR3 totals 15 residues. CDR3 bases: TGTGCTAGTGGTTTGCCACGGAGGGGCCACTATGGCTACACCTTC. Amino acid sequence: CASGLPRRGHYGYTF.

The chain has TRBV6-6 and TRBJ2-7; tentatively, D is TRBD1 (5 bases). The CDR3 sequence is 15 residues long. The V gene lost 5 bases and the J gene lost 2 bases, with 16 bases spanning the gap. Germline CDR1 MNHNY, CDR2 SVGAGI (reference sequence). Here the CDR3 reads CASSRDRGLTYEQYF. CDR3 coding DNA: TGTGCCAGCAGTCGTGATAGGGGATTAACCTACGAGCAGTACTTC.

V gene TRBV2 combines with J gene TRBJ1-4, with D possibly being TRBD1 (6 bases). The CDR3 consists of 14 residues. V was cut by 6 bases and J by 0 bases, with 8 bases left in between. From germline, CDR1 is SNHLY and CDR2 FYNNEI. The CDR3 reads CASRDSSTNEKLFF. CDR3 nucleotide sequence: TGTGCCAGCAGGGACAGTTCAACTAATGAAAAACTGTTTTTT.

The chain links TRBV3-1 (or the pseudogene TRBV3-2) to TRBJ2-7; D is uncertain. CDR1 LGHDT and CDR2 YNNKEL come from the germline V gene (reference sequence). V was pared by 0 bases and J by 9 bases, with 15 bases between. CDR3 length equals 14 residues. The chain's CDR3 is CASSQDLAGRVQYF. CDR3 nucleotides: TGTGCCAGCAGCCAAGACTTAGCTGGTCGGGTGCAGTACTTC.

V usage is TRBV6-6 and J usage is TRBJ1-4; no clear D gene. The CDR3 extends over 14 amino acids. Germline CDR1 and CDR2: MNHNY and SVGAGI (reference sequence). V was cut by 4 bases and J by 6 bases, with 12 bases left in between. The CDR3 DNA is TGTGCCAGCAGTTCTGCCGGAGCAGATGAAAAACTGTTTTTT. Translation: CASSSAGADEKLFF.

The V call is TRBV19, the J call TRBJ1-1; D unresolved. V lost 7 bases, J lost 7 bases, and 16 bases lay in between. The germline CDR1 and CDR2 sequences are LNHDA and SQIVND (reference sequence). This CDR3 is 13 amino acids long. CDR3 protein: CASKDTVEDEAFF. The CDR3 DNA reads TGTGCCAGTAAAGACACAGTTGAAGATGAAGCTTTCTTT.

This chain joins TRBV29-1 and TRBJ2-1, with 8 positions matching TRBD1. V lost 1 base and J lost 4; bases outside the gene matches: 3. The CDR3 extends over 14 amino acids. Germline CDR1 reads SQVTM; CDR2 reads ANQGSEA. CDR3 amino acids: CSVEGTGRYNEQFF. The CDR3 DNA reads as TGCAGCGTTGAAGGGACAGGGAGATACAATGAGCAGTTCTTC.

The chain carries TRBV28 and TRBJ1-1; D gene unclear. Germline V gives CDR1 MDHEN, CDR2 SYDVKM. CDR3 length: 13 residues. The germline V and J ends were trimmed by 3 bases and 4 bases, with 9 bases remaining between them. For the CDR3, the DNA is TGTGCCAGCAGTTTTTTAATCAGCACTGAAGCTTTCTTT. It yields the protein CASSFLISTEAFF.

The chain links TRBV30 to TRBJ1-2; D remains unclear. The CDR3 covers 11 residues. The V end lost 3 bases, the J end lost 9 bases, and 11 bases lay between the germline ends. The germline CDR1 and CDR2 sequences are GTSNPN and SVGIG (reference sequence). The CDR3 region is CAWSFERRYTF. Written as DNA, the CDR3 is TGTGCCTGGAGCTTTGAGAGGCGCTACACCTTC.

The chain couples TRBV7-2 to TRBJ1-5; 7 bases line up with TRBD1. Germline CDR1 is SGHTA and CDR2 is FQGNSA. Trimming cost V 1 base and J 0 bases; bases outside gene matches: 9. The CDR3 is made up of 18 amino acids. CDR3 protein: CASSLVGQAWSSNQPQHF. The DNA of the CDR3 is TGTGCCAGCAGCTTAGTAGGACAGGCTTGGTCTAGCAATCAGCCCCAGCATTTT.

The chain is built from TRBV5-1 and TRBJ2-1; D uncertain. The CDR3 has 11 residues. The V gene lost 2 bases and the J gene lost 9 bases, with 6 bases spanning the gap. Germline V gives CDR1 SGHRS, CDR2 YFSETQ. Here the CDR3 reads CASSLAGEQFF. The CDR3 DNA follows: TGCGCCAGCAGCTTAGCCGGTGAGCAGTTCTTC.

This clone was found once. The J gene is TRBJ2-7, the V gene TRBV7-9; D is undetermined. The germline V gene encodes CDR1 SEHNR and CDR2 FQNEAQ (reference sequence). The CDR3 has 13 amino acids. Trimming removed 5 bases from V and 0 bases from J, with 8 bases in between. The CDR3 protein is CASSQSSSYEQYF. CDR3 coding DNA: TGTGCCAGCAGCCAATCCAGCTCCTACGAGCAGTACTTC.

This clone was seen a handful of times. The CDR3 loop is CATSRDGTGIGNTIYF. The CDR3 DNA follows: TGTGCCACCAGCAGAGATGGGACAGGCATTGGAAACACCATATATTTT. The chain uses TRBV15 and TRBJ1-3, with TRBD1 matching 8 bases. V was clipped by 0 bases and J by 3 bases; unmatched bases: 4. CDR1 is LNHNV and CDR2 is YYDKDF in the germline V gene (reference sequence). The CDR3 extends over 16 amino acids.

The chain has TRBV11-2 and TRBJ2-4; D gene ambiguous. The V gene's germline CDR1 is SGHAT and CDR2 FQNNGV. CDR3 length: 15 amino acids. Trimming removed 0 bases from V and 0 bases from J, with 6 bases in between. In nucleotides, the CDR3 is TGTGCCAGCAGCTTAGATCGGTTAGCCAAAAACATTCAGTACTTC. Translated: CASSLDRLAKNIQYF.

This chain links TRBV10-2 with TRBJ1-2; TRBD1 aligns across 10 bases. From germline, CDR1 is WSHSY and CDR2 SAAADI. This CDR3 has 15 amino acids. J gave up 2 bases and V 3 bases, and 3 bases lay outside the gene matches. CDR3 region: CASSDPGQGNYGYTF. The CDR3 DNA is TGCGCCAGCAGTGATCCGGGACAGGGGAACTATGGCTACACCTTC.